This is a list of T cell receptor beta chains from one sample in a study of Tregs in tolerant kidney transplant recipients. TCRdb's table, derived via immunoSEQ multiplex PCR, lists solely in-frame clones and lacks some. The table lists some 240,000 clones, 65% to 85% of them singletons, with about 0.68% in the top ten. Material: CD4+ T cells from blood. The receptors shown here come from a human donor in good health. CDR3s include the opening cysteine and the closing phenylalanine or tryptophan.

V	length	CDR3
TRBV10-2	16	CASTLTSGGAWETQYF
TRBV6-1	15	CASRLQSYSYNEQFF
TRBV18	14	CASSPNALKETQYF
TRBV5-4	15	CASSLLTVGLTEAFF
TRBV2	13	CASSLLASNEQFF
TRBV29-1	17	CSVEDWWASGRFSTQYF
TRBV19	15	CASSMVTGGGETQYF
TRBV29-1	14	CSVGKGKTNEKLFF
TRBV11-2	14	CASSRMVVGGELFF
TRBV5-1	15	CASSLKGAGGETQYF
TRBV11-3	16	CASSSGGLAGRETQYF
TRBV5-1	13	CASSLRETDTQYF
TRBV5-1	14	CASSFGGSNQPQHF
TRBV18	15	CASSILQDSNQPQHF
TRBV2	14	CASLGAGGEQPQHF
TRBV7-9	13	CASLGAYTDTQYF
TRBV9	18	CASSVVSGGPSSYNEQFF
TRBV12-5	15	CASGPGERPGIGAFF
TRBV2	11	CAAGGDTEAFF
TRBV6-5	11	CASSVNNEQFF
TRBV7-7	12	CASSSTGNTIYF
TRBV5-1	15	CASSFTGTQNEKLFF
TRBV6-5	13	CASSYIRGNEQFF
TRBV6-4	14	CASSDSGQRRGYTF